Listed below are T cell receptor beta chains from one sample, sequenced in a study of T cells in Graves' hyperthyroidism and ophthalmopathy. TCRdb independently ran MiXCR on the multiplex PCR reads; one entry per CDR3 protein. The sample contains just under 750,000 distinct CDR3 sequences, around 40% of which appear only once. The sequencing sample was made of blood. These receptors were taken from a woman in her thirties or forties with Graves' hyperthyroidism. The CDR3 runs from the conserved cysteine through the conserved F or W. A D gene is named only where the DNA matches it firmly. Some rows have no size entry. The others give once, few or many, or a class for an expanded clone.

d_call	cdr3_length	j_call	clone_size	v_call	cdr3_nt	cdr3_aa
.	16	TRBJ2-6	.	TRBV10-3	TGTGCCAGCAGTTTATCATTCCCTCCTGGGGCCAACGTCCTGACTTTC	CASSLSFPPGANVLTF
TRBD2	16	TRBJ2-5	.	TRBV15	TGTGCCACCAGCAGAGGGGGACTAGCGGGACCCGAGACCCAGTACTTC	CATSRGGLAGPETQYF
TRBD1	14	TRBJ2-7	.	TRBV6-2/TRBV6-3	TGTGCCAGCGGGACCGGGACAGGGTACCATGGGCAGTACTTC	CASGTGTGYHGQYF
TRBD1	13	TRBJ1-2	.	TRBV20-1	TGCAGTGCTGCGGGACAGGGGGAAAGTGGCTACACCTTC	CSAAGQGESGYTF
TRBD1	15	TRBJ1-2	.	TRBV29-1	TGCAGCGTAGTGATGACAGGGAATTGGGACTATGGCTACACCTTC	CSVVMTGNWDYGYTF
.	15	TRBJ1-4	many	TRBV7-2	TGTGCCAGCAGCAGCCCGGGGGGGTCTAATGAAAAACTGTTTTTT	CASSSPGGSNEKLFF
.	13	TRBJ1-5	many	TRBV7-2	TGTGCCAGCAGCGTTCAGGGGAATCAGCCCCAGCATTTT	CASSVQGNQPQHF
.	13	TRBJ2-7	.	TRBV4-3	TGCGCCAGCAGCCAAGATATTTACTACGAGCAGTACTTC	CASSQDIYYEQYF
TRBD1	14	TRBJ1-1	many	TRBV7-2	TGTGCCAGCAGCTCCCGACAGGGGAGCACTGAAGCTTTCTTT	CASSSRQGSTEAFF
.	17	TRBJ2-2	.	TRBV15	TGTGCCACCAGCAGACTGCGGGGACAGACATACACCGGGGAGCTGTTTTTT	CATSRLRGQTYTGELFF
.	15	TRBJ1-4	few	TRBV18	TGTGCCAGCTCACTGGGCCGAGGGGGTAATGAAAAACTGTTTTTT	CASSLGRGGNEKLFF
.	14	TRBJ1-5	.	TRBV2	TGTGCCAGCAGTACGGACGGGCCCGGACAGCCCCAGCATTTT	CASSTDGPGQPQHF
TRBD1	14	TRBJ2-7	few	TRBV7-2	TGTGCCTGCCTCGACAGGGCGAAAATCTACGAGCAGTACTTC	CACLDRAKIYEQYF
.	17	TRBJ1-3	.	TRBV5-1	TGCGCCAGCAGCAGAACCGGGACATTGAACTCTGGAAACACCATATATTTT	CASSRTGTLNSGNTIYF
.	14	TRBJ2-2	.	TRBV10-3	TGTGCCAGCATGTGGGGATCGAACACCGGGGAGCTGTTTTTT	CASMWGSNTGELFF
TRBD2	13	TRBJ2-1	.	TRBV20-1	TGCAGTGCTCTGACTAGCGGGACGTCTGAGCAGTTCTTC	CSALTSGTSEQFF
.	16	TRBJ1-2	.	TRBV19	TGTGCCAGTAGCCCCCAGGACACCCCCTTCTACTATGGCTACACCTTC	CASSPQDTPFYYGYTF
TRBD1	16	TRBJ2-6	.	TRBV10-3	TGTGCCATAGGGACAGCAGACATCTCTGGGGCCAACGTCCTGACTTTC	CAIGTADISGANVLTF
.	13	TRBJ1-1	few	TRBV5-1	TGCGCCAGCCGAGCCAGCGGACGGTTTGAAGCTTTCTTT	CASRASGRFEAFF
.	16	TRBJ1-1	few	TRBV2	TGTGCCAGCAGTGAGAATGAGTTGGGGGTGATCACTGAAGCTTTCTTT	CASSENELGVITEAFF
.	13	TRBJ1-3	.	TRBV10-2	TGCGCCAGCAGTGAGTCCAATGGAAACACCATATATTTT	CASSESNGNTIYF
.	14	TRBJ1-3	many	TRBV5-1	TGCGCCAGCAGCTTGACTGGCACCGTCGGCACCATATATTTT	CASSLTGTVGTIYF
.	14	TRBJ2-3	.	TRBV15	TGTGCCACCCAGTCCCGCGTCGTCACAGATACGCAGTATTTT	CATQSRVVTDTQYF
.	13	TRBJ1-1	.	TRBV9	TGTGCCAGCAGCACACAGGGAAACGCTGAAGCTTTCTTT	CASSTQGNAEAFF